This TCR beta chain was identified during a study of T cells in narcolepsy. TCRdb keeps only in-frame clones here, not all; method: immunoSEQ multiplex PCR. Of about 27,000 clones in the sample, more than 75% were seen once. The sequenced material came from CD45RA- memory CD4+ T cells from PBMCs. This TCR derives from a human donor with narcolepsy.

The CDR3 is CASSLGWDSGTQYF. The DNA for the CDR3 is TGTGCCAGCAGTTTAGGCTGGGACAGTGGGACCCAGTACTTC. The chain has TRBV27 and TRBJ2-5; the match to TRBD1 covers 7 bases. Losses at the gene ends were 2 bases for V and 7 bases for J; bases not matched to a gene: 7. CDR3 length: 14 amino acids. The germline CDR1 and CDR2 sequences are MNHEY and SMNVEV (reference sequence).